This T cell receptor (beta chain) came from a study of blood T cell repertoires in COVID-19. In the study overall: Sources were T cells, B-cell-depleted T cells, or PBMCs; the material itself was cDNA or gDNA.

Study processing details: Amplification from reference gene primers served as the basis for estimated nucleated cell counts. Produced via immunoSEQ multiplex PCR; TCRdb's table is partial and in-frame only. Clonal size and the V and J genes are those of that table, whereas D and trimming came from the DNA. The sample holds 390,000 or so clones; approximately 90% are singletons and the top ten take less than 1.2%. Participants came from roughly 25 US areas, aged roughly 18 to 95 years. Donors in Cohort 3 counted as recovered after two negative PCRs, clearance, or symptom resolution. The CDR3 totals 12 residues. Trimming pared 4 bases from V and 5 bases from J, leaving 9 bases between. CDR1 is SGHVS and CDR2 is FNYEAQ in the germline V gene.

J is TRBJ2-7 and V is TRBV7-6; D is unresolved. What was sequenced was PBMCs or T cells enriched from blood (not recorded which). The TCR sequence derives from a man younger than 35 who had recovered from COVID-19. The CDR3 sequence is CASSYLADEQYF. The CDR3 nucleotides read TGTGCCAGCAGCTACCTGGCGGACGAGCAGTACTTC.